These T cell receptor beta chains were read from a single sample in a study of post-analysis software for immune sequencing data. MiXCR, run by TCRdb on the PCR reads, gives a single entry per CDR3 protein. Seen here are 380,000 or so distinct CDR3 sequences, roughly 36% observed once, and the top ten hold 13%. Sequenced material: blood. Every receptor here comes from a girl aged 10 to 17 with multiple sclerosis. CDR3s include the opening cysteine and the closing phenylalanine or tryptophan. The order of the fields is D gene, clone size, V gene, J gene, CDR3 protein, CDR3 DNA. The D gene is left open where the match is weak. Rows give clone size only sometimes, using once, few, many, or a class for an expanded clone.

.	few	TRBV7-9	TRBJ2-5	CASSLKATQETQYF	TGTGCCAGCAGCTTGAAGGCGACCCAAGAGACCCAGTACTTC
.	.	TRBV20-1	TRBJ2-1	CSAAWDGNNEQFF	TGCAGTGCTGCATGGGACGGGAACAATGAGCAGTTCTTC
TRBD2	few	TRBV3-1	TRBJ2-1	CASRLLAGAPYNEQFF	TGTGCCAGCAGGCTTTTAGCGGGGGCCCCCTACAATGAGCAGTTCTTC
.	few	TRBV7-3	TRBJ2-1	CASSLMTGPMNEQFF	TGTGCCAGCAGCTTAATGACAGGCCCCATGAATGAGCAGTTCTTC
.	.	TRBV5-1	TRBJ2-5	CASSPSKGVRQQETQYF	TGCGCCAGCAGCCCCTCCAAAGGGGTTAGACAGCAAGAGACCCAGTACTTC
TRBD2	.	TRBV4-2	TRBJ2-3	CASSQGLAGAGSTDTQYF	TGTGCCAGCAGCCAAGGGCTAGCGGGGGCAGGGAGCACAGATACGCAGTATTTT
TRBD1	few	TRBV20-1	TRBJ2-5	CSARGGQGYGVQETQYF	TGCAGTGCTAGAGGGGGACAGGGCTACGGAGTCCAAGAGACCCAGTACTTC
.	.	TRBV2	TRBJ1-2	CASSPDLDSPYGYTF	TGTGCCAGCAGTCCCGACTTGGACAGTCCCTATGGCTACACCTTC
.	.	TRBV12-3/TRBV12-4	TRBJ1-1	CASSLFTTNTEAFF	TGTGCCAGCAGTCTATTTACAACGAACACTGAAGCTTTCTTT
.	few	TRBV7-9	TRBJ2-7	CASSSDTGFDEQYF	TGTGCCAGCAGCTCCGACACAGGGTTTGACGAGCAGTACTTC
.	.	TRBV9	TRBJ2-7	CASSPQEGVGYEQYF	TGTGCCAGCAGCCCCCAGGAAGGGGTAGGCTACGAGCAGTACTTC
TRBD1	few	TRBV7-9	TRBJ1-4	CASRAGTGSNEKLFF	TGTGCCAGCAGGGCCGGGACAGGGTCTAATGAAAAACTGTTTTTT
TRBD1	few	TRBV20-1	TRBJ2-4	CSARVYRGLAKNIQYF	TGCAGTGCTAGAGTGTACAGGGGGCTAGCCAAAAACATTCAGTACTTC
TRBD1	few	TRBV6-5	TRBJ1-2	CASSSAYGQALYGYTF	TGTGCCAGCAGTTCGGCCTACGGACAGGCTTTATATGGCTACACCTTC
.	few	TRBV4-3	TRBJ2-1	CASSLYGGPSYNEQFF	TGCGCCAGCAGCCTTTACGGGGGGCCATCCTACAATGAGCAGTTCTTC
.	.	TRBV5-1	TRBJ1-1	CASSPAEGRDTEAFF	TGCGCCAGCAGCCCCGCAGAGGGACGCGACACTGAAGCTTTCTTT
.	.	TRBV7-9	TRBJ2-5	CASSPNDGMSRETQYF	TGTGCCAGCAGCCCCAATGACGGGATGTCCAGGGAGACCCAGTACTTC
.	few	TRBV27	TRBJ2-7	CASSFIAQGPYEQYF	TGTGCCAGCAGTTTTATCGCCCAGGGCCCCTACGAACAGTACTTC
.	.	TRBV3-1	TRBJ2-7	CASRGPTPGEQYF	TGTGCCAGCAGAGGACCCACCCCCGGCGAGCAGTACTTC
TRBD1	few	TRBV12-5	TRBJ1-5	CASALTGDPNQPQHF	TGTGCTAGTGCCCTAACAGGGGACCCCAATCAGCCCCAGCATTTT
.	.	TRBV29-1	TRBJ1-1	CSAEGDTEAFF	TGCAGCGCCGAGGGGGACACTGAAGCTTTCTTT
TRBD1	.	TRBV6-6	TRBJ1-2	CASSYGDREDGYTF	TGTGCCAGCAGTTACGGGGACAGGGAAGATGGCTACACCTTC
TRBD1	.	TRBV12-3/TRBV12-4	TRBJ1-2	CASSLAQPGGDGYTF	TGTGCCAGCAGTTTAGCCCAACCAGGGGGCGATGGCTACACCTTC
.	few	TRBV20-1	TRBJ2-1	CSARDTGAIYNEQFF	TGCAGTGCTAGAGATACGGGGGCAATATACAATGAGCAGTTCTTC
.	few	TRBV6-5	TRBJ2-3	CASSYSPPASRLADTQYF	TGTGCCAGCAGTTACTCCCCTCCGGCATCTCGTTTAGCAGATACGCAGTATTTT
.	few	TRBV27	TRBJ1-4	CASGPTGLFEKLFF	TGTGCCAGCGGGCCAACAGGGTTGTTTGAAAAACTGTTTTTT
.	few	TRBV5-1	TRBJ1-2	CASSFLLQGPQGYTF	TGCGCCAGCAGCTTCCTCTTGCAGGGCCCCCAGGGCTACACCTTC
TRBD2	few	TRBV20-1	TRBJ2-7	CSARDRKRGGTYEQYF	TGCAGTGCTAGAGATCGCAAGCGGGGGGGGACCTACGAGCAGTACTTC
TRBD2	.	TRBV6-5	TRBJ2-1	CASSWSGGHNEQFF	TGTGCCAGCAGTTGGTCGGGGGGGCACAATGAGCAGTTCTTC
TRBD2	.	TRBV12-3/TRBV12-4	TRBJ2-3	CASRTGLVRDMQYF	TGTGCCAGCAGGACGGGACTAGTGCGGGATATGCAGTATTTT
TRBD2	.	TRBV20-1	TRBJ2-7	CSARGPGLATYEQYF	TGCAGTGCTAGAGGTCCGGGACTAGCTACCTACGAGCAGTACTTC
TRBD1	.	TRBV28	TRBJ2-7	CASSAPGQPDYEQYF	TGTGCCAGCAGTGCCCCGGGACAGCCAGATTACGAGCAGTACTTC
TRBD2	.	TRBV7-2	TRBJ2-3	CASSLGPSGGRDTQYF	TGTGCCAGCAGCTTAGGGCCTAGCGGGGGCCGGGATACGCAGTATTTT
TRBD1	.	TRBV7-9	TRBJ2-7	CASSLTGGETYEQYF	TGTGCCAGCAGCTTGACAGGGGGCGAAACGTACGAGCAGTACTTC
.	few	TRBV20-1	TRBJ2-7	CSATDSTVTSYEQYF	TGCAGTGCTACGGATTCGACTGTAACTTCCTACGAGCAGTACTTC
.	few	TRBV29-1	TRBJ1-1	CSGRGTADEAFF	TGCAGCGGGAGGGGTACTGCGGATGAAGCTTTCTTT
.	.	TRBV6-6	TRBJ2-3	CASVRASGRDTQYF	TGTGCCAGCGTAAGGGCCTCGGGTAGAGATACGCAGTATTTT
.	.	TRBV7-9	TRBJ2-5	CASSRRDGGEETQYF	TGTGCCAGCAGCCGCAGGGACGGAGGCGAAGAGACCCAGTACTTC
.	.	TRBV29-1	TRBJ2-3	CSVEQGTDTQYF	TGCAGCGTTGAACAGGGGACAGATACGCAGTATTTT
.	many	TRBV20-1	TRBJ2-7	CSARSRFSYEQYF	TGCAGTGCTAGAAGCCGGTTCTCCTACGAGCAGTACTTC